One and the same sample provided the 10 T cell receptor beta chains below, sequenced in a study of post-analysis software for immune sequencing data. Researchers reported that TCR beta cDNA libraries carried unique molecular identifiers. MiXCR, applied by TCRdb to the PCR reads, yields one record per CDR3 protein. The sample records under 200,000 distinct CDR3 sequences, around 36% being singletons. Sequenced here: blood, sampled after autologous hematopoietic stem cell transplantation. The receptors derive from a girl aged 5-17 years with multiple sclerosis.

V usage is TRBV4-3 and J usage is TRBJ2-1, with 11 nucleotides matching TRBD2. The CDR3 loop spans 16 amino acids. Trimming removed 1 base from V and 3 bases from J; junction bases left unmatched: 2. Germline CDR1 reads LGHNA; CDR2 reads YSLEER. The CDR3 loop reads CASSQGGTSGYNEQFF. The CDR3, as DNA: TGCGCCAGCAGCCAAGGAGGGACTAGCGGCTACAATGAGCAGTTCTTC.

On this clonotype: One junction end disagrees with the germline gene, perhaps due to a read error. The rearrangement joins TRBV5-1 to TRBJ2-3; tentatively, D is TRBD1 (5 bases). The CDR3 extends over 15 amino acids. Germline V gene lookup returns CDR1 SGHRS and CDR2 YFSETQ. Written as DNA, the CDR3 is TGCGCCAGCAGCCCACCCGGCAGGGATGGGGATATGCAGTATTTT. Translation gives CASSPPGRDGDMQYF.

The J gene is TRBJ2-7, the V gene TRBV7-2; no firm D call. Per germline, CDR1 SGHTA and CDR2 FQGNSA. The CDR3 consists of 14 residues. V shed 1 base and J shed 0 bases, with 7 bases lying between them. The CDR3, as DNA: TGTGCCAGCAGCTTAGGGATTCACTCCTACGAGCAGTACTTC. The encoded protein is CASSLGIHSYEQYF.

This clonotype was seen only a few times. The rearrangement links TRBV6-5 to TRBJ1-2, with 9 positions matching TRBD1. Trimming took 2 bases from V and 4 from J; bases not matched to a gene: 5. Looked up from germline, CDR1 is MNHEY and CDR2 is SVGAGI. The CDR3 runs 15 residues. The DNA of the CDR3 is TGTGCCAGCAGTTACCTTACAGGGGGCGTCTATGGCTACACCTTC. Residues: CASSYLTGGVYGYTF.

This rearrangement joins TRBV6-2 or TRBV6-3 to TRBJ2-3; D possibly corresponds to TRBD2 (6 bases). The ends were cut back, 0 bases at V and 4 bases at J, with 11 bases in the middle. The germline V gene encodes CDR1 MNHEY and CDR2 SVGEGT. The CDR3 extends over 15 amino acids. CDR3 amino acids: CASSYSAGRADTQYF. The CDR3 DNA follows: TGTGCCAGCAGTTACTCGGCGGGACGGGCAGATACGCAGTATTTT.

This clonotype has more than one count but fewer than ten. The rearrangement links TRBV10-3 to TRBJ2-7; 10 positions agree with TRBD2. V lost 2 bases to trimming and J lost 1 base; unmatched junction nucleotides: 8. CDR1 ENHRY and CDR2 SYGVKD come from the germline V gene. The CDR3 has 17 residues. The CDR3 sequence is CAISEPTSGRVSYEQYF. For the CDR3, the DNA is TGTGCCATCAGTGAGCCCACCAGCGGGAGGGTATCCTACGAGCAGTACTTC.

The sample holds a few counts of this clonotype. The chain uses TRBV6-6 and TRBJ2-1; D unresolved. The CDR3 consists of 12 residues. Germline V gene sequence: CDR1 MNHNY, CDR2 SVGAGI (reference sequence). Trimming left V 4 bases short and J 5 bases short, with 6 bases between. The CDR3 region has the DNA TGTGCCAGCAGTTTTTCCCACAATGAGCAGTTCTTC. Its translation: CASSFSHNEQFF.

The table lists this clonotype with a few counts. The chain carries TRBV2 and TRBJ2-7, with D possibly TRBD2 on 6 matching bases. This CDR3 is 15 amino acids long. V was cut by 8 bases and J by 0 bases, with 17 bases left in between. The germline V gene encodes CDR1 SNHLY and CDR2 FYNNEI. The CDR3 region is CASSKSRDFSYEQYF. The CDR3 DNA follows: TGTGCCAGCTCCAAGAGCCGGGACTTCTCCTACGAGCAGTACTTC. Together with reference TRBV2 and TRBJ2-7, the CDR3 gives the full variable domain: EPEVTQTPSHQVTQMGQEVILRCVPISNHLYFYWYRQILGQKVEFLVSFYNNEISEKSEIFDDQFSVERPDGSNFTLKIRSTKLEDSAMYFCASSKSRDFSYEQYFGPGTRLTVT.

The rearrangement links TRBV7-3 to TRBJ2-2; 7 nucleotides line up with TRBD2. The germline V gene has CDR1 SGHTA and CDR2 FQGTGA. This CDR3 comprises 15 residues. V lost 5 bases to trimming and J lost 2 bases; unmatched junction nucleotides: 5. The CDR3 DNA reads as TGTGCCAGCAGCCCCTCGGGACTAAACACCGGGGAGCTGTTTTTT. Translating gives CASSPSGLNTGELFF.

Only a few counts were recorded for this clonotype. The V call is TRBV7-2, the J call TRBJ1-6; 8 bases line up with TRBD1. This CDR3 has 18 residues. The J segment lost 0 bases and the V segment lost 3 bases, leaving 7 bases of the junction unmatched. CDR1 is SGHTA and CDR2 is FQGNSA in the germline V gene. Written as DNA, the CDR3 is TGTGCCAGCAGCTTCCCGGGACAGGTTTACTCCTATAATTCACCCCTCCACTTT. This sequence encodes CASSFPGQVYSYNSPLHF.